The entry below describes one T cell receptor beta chain. Its antigen is still unknown. CDR3 length equals 14 residues. Trimming removed 3 bases at V and 2 bases at J, with 10 bases between. Germline lookup yields CDR1 KGHSH and CDR2 LQKENI. Researchers ran the PCR with 60 Vbeta and 13 Jbeta primers. Assay: immunoSEQ multiplex PCR; the TCRdb copy retains only in-frame clones and omits some. The table lists under 70,000 clones. This entry comes from a study of cytomegalovirus exposure and HLA in healthy donors. Findings and caveats of the study: Sequencing depth roughly uniform across donors was assumed in presence/absence analyses. Researchers reportedly found TCR beta sequences accurately predicted most subjects' HLA-A and HLA-B alleles. Certain sequence variants were highly shared and formed a cluster, and this cluster was likely a sequencing artifact.

Donors were ostensibly healthy at sampling, although undocumented immune exposures were probable. The chain recombines TRBV18 with TRBJ2-5, with a weak D call TRBD1 (6 bases). Sequenced sample: PBMCs. This clonotype was sampled from a woman aged 25 to 39 in good health and CMV-seropositive. The CDR3 coding sequence is TGTGCCAGCTCACCCCAGGGGTTACAAGAGACCCAGTACTTC. The encoded protein is CASSPQGLQETQYF. Full variable domain (rest looked up from reference TRBV18 and TRBJ2-5): NAGVMQNPRHLVRRRGQEARLRCSPMKGHSHVYWYRQLPEEGLKFMVYLQKENIIDESGMPKERFSAEFPKEGPSILRIQQVVRGDSAAYFCASSPQGLQETQYFGPGTRLLVL.